This T cell receptor (beta chain) derives from a study of vaccination effects on CD4 cells after COVID-19. Study information: Post-vaccine specimens were collected at a median of 72 days following the second dose.

The V gene's germline CDR1 is SGHRS and CDR2 YFSETQ. V gave up 4 bases and J gave up 0 bases, with 14 bases separating them. The CDR3 has 15 amino acids. Sequencing was preceded by expansion of antigen-specific CD4+ T cells with viral peptide pools in the ViraFEST assay. Culture proceeded for 10 days, and CD4+ T cells were then isolated. Two doses of BNT162b2 or mRNA-1273 vaccine were administered to participants. TCRdb's copy holds only in-frame clones and misses some; the assay was immunoSEQ multiplex PCR. The data hold around 15,000 clones, with approximately 68% observed a single time. As for this clone: Its antigen is not known.

The source material was CD4+ T cells from PBMCs cultured with HCoV-NL63 spike peptides, sampled after COVID-19 vaccination. The chain employs TRBV5-1 and TRBJ2-7; D might be TRBD1 (7 bases). The receptor comes from a human donor who received a COVID-19 vaccine. The CDR3 loop is CASSAGQSHSYEQYF. CDR3 nucleotide sequence: TGCGCCAGCAGCGCGGGACAGTCACACTCCTACGAGCAGTACTTC.